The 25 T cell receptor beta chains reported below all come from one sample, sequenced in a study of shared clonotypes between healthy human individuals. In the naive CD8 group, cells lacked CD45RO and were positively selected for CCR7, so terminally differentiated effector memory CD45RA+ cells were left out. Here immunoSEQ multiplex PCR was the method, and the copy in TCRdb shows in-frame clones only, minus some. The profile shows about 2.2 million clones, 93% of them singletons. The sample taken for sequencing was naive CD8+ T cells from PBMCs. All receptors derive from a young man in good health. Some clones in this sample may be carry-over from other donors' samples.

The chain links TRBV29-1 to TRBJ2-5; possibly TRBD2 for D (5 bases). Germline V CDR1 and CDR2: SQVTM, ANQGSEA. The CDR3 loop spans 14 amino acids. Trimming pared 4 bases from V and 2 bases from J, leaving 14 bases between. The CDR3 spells CSVGSGGSQETQYF. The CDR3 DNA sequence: TGCAGCGTTGGGTCGGGTGGGAGTCAAGAGACCCAGTACTTC.

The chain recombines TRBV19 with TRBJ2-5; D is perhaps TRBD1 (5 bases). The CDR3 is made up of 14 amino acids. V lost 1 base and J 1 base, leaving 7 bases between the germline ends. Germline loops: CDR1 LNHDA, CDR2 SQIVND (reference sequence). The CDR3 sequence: CASSIATGQETQYF. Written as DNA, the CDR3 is TGTGCCAGTAGTATAGCCACAGGCCAAGAGACCCAGTACTTC.

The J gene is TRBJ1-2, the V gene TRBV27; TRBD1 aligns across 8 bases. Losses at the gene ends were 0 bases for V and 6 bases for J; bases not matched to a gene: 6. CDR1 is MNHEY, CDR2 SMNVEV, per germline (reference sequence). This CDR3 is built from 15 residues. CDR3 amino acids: CASSLSRAGGNGYTF. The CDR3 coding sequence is TGTGCCAGCAGTTTATCGAGGGCAGGGGGCAATGGCTACACCTTC.

The CDR3 bases are TGTGCCAGCGTTGCTCCGTCCTACAATGAGCAGTTCTTC. This translates into CASVAPSYNEQFF. The gene calls are TRBV7-9 and TRBJ2-1; D is unclear. This CDR3 comprises 13 residues. Germline loops: CDR1 SEHNR, CDR2 FQNEAQ (reference sequence). Trimming cost V 8 bases and J 1 base, with 9 bases left between them.

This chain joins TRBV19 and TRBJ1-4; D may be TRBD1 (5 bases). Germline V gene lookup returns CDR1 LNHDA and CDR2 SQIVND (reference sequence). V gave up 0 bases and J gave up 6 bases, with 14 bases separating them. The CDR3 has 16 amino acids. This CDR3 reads CASSIDPGNGDEKLFF. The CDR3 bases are TGTGCCAGTAGTATAGACCCAGGGAATGGTGATGAAAAACTGTTTTTT.

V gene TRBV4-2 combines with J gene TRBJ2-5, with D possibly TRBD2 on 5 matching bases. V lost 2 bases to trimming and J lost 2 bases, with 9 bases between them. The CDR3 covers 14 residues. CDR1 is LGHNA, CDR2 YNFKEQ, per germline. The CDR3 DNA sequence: TGTGCCAGCAGCCAAAACGGGGAGCAAGAGACCCAGTACTTC. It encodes CASSQNGEQETQYF.

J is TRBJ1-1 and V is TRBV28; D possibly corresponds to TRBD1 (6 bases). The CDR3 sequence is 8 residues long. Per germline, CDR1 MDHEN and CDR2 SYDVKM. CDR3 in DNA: TGTAGGGGGACTGAAGCTTTCTTT. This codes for CRGTEAFF.

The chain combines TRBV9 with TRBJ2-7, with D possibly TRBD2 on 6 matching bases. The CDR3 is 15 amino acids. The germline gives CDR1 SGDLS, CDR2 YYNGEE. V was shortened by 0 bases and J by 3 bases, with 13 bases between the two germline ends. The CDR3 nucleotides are TGTGCCAGCAGCGTAGGTCGGGGAGGCCTCTACGAGCAGTACTTC. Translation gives CASSVGRGGLYEQYF.

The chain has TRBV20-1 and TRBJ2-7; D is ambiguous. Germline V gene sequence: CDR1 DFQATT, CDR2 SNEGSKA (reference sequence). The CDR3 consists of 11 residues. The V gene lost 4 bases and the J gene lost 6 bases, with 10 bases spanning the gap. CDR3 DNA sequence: TGCAGTGCTACGAACTCTATCGAGCAGTACTTC. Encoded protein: CSATNSIEQYF.

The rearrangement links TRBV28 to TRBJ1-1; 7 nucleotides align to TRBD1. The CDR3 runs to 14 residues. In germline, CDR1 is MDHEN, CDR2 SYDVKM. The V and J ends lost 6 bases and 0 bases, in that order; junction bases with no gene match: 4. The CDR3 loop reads CASRTTGLNTEAFF. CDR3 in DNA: TGTGCCAGCAGGACGACAGGGTTGAACACTGAAGCTTTCTTT.

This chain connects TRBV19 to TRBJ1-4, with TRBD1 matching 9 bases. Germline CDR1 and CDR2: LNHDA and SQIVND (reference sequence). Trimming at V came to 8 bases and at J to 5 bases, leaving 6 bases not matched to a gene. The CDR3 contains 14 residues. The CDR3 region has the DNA TGTGCCAGTGGCCGGGACAGGGAAAATGAAAAACTGTTTTTT. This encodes CASGRDRENEKLFF.

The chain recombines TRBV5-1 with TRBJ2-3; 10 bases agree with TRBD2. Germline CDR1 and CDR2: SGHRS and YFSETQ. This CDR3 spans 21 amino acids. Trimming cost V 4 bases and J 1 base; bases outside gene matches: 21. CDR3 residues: CASSIDRVFALAGVGTDTQYF. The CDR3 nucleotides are TGCGCCAGCAGCATAGACAGGGTTTTTGCGCTAGCGGGAGTAGGCACAGATACGCAGTATTTT.

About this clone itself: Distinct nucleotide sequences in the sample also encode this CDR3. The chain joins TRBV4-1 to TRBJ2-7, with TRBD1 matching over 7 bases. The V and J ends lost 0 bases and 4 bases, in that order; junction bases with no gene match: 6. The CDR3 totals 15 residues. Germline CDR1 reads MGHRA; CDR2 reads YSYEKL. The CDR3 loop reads CASSQDPGTAYEQYF. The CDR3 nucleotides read TGCGCCAGCAGCCAAGATCCCGGGACAGCATACGAGCAGTACTTC.

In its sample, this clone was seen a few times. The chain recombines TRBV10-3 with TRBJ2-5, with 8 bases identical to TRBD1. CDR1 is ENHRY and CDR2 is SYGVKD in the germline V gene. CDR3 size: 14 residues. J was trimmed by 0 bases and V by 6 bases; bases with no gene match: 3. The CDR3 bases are TGTGCCATCAGAGGACAGGGCTACCAAGAGACCCAGTACTTC. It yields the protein CAIRGQGYQETQYF.

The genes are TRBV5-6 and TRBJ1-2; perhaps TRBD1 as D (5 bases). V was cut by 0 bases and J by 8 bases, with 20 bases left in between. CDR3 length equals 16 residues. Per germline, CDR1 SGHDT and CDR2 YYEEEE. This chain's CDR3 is CASSLESQPTSGGYTF. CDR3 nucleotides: TGTGCCAGCAGCTTGGAGTCACAGCCCACTTCAGGGGGCTACACCTTC.

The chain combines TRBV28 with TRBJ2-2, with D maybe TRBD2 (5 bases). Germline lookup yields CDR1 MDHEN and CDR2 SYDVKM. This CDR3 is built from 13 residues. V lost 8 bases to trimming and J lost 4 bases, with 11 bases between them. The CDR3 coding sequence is TGTGCCAGCCTTCCTGGGAGCACCGGGGAGCTGTTTTTT. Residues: CASLPGSTGELFF.

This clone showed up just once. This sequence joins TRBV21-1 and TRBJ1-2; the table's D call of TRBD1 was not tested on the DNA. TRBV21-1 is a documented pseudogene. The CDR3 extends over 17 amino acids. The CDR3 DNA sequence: TGTGCCAGCAGCAAACCTATATCCACCACAGTTAACTATGGCTACACCTTC. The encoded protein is CASSKPISTTVNYGYTF.

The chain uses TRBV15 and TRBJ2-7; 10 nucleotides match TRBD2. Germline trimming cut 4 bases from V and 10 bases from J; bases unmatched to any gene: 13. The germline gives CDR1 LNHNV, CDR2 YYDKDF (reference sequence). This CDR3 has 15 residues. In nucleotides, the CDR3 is TGTGCCACCAGCATCCCAGCGGGAGGGCCCCAGGAACAGTACTTC. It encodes CATSIPAGGPQEQYF.

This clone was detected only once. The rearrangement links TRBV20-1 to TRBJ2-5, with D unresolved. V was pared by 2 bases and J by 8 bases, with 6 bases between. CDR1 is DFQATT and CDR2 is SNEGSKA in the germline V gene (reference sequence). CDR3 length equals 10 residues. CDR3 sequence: CSARTDTQYF. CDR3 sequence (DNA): TGCAGTGCTAGAACGGATACCCAGTACTTC.

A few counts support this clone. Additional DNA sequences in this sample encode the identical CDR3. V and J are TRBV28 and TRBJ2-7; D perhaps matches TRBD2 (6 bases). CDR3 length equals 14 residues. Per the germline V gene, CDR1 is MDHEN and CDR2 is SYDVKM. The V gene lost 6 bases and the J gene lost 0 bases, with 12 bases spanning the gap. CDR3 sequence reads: CASSLGDSSYEQYF. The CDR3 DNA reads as TGTGCCAGCAGCCTAGGGGACTCCTCCTACGAGCAGTACTTC.

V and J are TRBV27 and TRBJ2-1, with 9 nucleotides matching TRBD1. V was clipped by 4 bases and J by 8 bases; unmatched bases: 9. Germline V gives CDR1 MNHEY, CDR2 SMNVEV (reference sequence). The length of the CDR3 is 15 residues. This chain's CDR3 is CASSSPGQGTHEQFF. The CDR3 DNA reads TGTGCCAGCAGTTCCCCGGGACAGGGAACCCATGAGCAGTTCTTC.

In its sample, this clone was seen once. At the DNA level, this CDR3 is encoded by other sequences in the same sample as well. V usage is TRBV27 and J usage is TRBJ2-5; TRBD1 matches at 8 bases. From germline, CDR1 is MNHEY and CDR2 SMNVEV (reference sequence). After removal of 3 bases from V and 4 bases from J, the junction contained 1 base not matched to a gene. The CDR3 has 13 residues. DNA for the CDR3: TGTGCCAGCAGTTTTGGGACAGGAGAGACCCAGTACTTC. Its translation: CASSFGTGETQYF.

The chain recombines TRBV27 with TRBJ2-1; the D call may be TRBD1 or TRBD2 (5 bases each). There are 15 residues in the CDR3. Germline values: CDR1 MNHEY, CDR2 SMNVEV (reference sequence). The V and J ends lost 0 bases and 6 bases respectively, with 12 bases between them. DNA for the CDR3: TGTGCCAGCAGTTTATCGAGAGGGGCAGGCAATGAGCAGTTCTTC. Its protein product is CASSLSRGAGNEQFF.

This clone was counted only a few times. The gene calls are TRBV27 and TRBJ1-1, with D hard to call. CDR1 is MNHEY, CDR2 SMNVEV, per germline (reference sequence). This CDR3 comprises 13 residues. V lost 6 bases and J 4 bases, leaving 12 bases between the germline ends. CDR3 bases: TGTGCCAGCAGCCCGGGTCCTATCACTGAAGCTTTCTTT. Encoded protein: CASSPGPITEAFF.

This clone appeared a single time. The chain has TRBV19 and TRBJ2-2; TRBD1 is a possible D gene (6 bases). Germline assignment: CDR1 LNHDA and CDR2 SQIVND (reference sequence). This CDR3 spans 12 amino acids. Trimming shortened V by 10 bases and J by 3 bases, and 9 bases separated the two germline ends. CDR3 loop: CATTGYTGELFF. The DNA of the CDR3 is TGTGCCACAACAGGGTACACCGGGGAGCTGTTTTTT.